This TCR beta chain was recovered during a study of cytomegalovirus exposure and HLA in healthy donors. On the study more broadly: Earlier results showed 90 million to 120 million unique TCR beta sequences derived from 150 million to 200 million T cells. From HLA-typed donors, an early data release held about 92 million unique TCRs.

The CDR3 is made up of 16 amino acids. Trimming cost V 2 bases and J 0 bases, with 13 bases left between them. Germline V gene lookup returns CDR1 LNHDA and CDR2 SQIVND (reference sequence). Vbeta (60) and Jbeta (13) primers were used in the PCR. Data came from immunoSEQ multiplex PCR; TCRdb stores just in-frame clones and leaves some out. The repertoire shows fewer than 110,000 clones; the top ten hold about 3%. Study-wide findings and caveats: For presence/absence analyses, sequencing depth was assumed to be roughly uniform across donors. A later analysis linked a missense DCLRE1C variant to TCR beta V- and J-gene trimming.

Regarding this clone: Its antigen is as yet unknown.

The receptor was isolated from a man aged 40-55 years in good health and CMV-seronegative. V is TRBV19 and J is TRBJ2-5, with a weak D call TRBD2 (5 bases). Sequences were obtained from PBMCs. This CDR3 is CASSIYSGVYQETQYF. The DNA of the CDR3 is TGTGCCAGTAGTATATACAGCGGAGTGTACCAAGAGACCCAGTACTTC. Full variable domain (missing parts from reference TRBV19 and TRBJ2-5): DGGITQSPKYLFRKEGQNVTLSCEQNLNHDAMYWYRQDPGQGLRLIYYSQIVNDFQKGDIAEGYSVSREKKESFPLTVTSAQKNPTAFYLCASSIYSGVYQETQYFGPGTRLLVL.